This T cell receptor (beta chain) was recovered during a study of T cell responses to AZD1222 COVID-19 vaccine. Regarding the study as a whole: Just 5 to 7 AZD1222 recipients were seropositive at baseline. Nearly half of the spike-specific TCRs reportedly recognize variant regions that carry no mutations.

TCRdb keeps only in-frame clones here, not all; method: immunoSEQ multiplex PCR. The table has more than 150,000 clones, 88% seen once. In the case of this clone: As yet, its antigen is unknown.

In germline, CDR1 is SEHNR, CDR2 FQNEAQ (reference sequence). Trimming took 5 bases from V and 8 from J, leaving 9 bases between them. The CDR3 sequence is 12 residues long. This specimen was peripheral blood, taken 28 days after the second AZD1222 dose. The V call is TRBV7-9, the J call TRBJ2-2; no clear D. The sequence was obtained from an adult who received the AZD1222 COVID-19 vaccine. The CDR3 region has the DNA TGTGCCAGCAGCCTCCTCAAGGGGGAGCTGTTTTTT. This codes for CASSLLKGELFF.